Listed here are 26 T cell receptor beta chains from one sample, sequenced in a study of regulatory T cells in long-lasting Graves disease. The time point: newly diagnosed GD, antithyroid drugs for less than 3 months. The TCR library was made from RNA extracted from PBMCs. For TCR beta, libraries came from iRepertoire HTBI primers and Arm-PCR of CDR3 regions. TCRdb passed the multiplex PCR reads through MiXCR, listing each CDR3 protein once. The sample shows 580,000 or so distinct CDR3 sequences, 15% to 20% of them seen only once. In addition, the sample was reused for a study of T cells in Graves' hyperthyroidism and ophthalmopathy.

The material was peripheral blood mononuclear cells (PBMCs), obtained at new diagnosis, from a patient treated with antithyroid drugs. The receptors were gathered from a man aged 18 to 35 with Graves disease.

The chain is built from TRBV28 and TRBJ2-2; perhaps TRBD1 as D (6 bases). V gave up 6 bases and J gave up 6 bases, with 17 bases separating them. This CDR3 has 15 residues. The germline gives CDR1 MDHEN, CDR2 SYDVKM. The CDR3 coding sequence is TGTGCCAGCAGAGTGACAGGTACTCTCGCCGGGGAGCTGTTTTTT. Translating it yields CASRVTGTLAGELFF.

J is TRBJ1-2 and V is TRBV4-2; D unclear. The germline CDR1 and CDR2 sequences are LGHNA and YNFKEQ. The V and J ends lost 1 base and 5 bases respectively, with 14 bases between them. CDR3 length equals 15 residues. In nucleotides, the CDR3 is TGTGCCAGCAGCCAAGGAGGGCCAGTCTTGTATGGCTACACCTTC. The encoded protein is CASSQGGPVLYGYTF.

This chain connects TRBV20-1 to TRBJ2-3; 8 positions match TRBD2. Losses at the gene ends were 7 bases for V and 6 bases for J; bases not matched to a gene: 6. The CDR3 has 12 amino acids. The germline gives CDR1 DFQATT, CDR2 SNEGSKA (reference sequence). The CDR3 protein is CSGERETDTQYF. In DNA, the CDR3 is TGCAGTGGAGAGCGGGAGACCGATACGCAGTATTTT.

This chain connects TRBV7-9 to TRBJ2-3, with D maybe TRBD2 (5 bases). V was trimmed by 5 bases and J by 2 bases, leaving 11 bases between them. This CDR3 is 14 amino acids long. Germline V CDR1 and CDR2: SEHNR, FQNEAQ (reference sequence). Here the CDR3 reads CASSPGYSTDTQYF. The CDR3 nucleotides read TGTGCCAGCAGCCCGGGATACTCCACAGATACGCAGTATTTT.

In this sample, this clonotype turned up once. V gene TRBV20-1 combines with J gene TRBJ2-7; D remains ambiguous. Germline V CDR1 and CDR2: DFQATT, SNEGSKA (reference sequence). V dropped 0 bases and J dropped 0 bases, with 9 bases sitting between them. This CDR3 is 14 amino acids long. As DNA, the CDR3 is TGCAGTGCTAGAGATCTGACTGGCTCCTACGAGCAGTACTTC. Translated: CSARDLTGSYEQYF.

The DNA for the CDR3 is TGTGCCAGCAGCAGAGGACAGGGGGTGGGGAACATTCAGTACTTC. It encodes CASSRGQGVGNIQYF. The chain uses TRBV7-9 and TRBJ2-4; 10 nucleotides agree with TRBD1. The CDR3 length is 15 residues. CDR1 and CDR2 (germline): SEHNR, FQNEAQ (reference sequence). With V trimmed by 5 bases and J by 7 bases, 8 bases remained unmatched. Drawing the rest from reference TRBV7-9 and TRBJ2-4, the complete variable domain is DTGVSQNPRHKITKRGQNVTFRCDPISEHNRLYWYRQTLGQGPEFLTYFQNEAQLEKSRLLSDRFSAERPKGSFSTLEIQRTEQGDSAMYLCASSRGQGVGNIQYFGAGTRLSVL.

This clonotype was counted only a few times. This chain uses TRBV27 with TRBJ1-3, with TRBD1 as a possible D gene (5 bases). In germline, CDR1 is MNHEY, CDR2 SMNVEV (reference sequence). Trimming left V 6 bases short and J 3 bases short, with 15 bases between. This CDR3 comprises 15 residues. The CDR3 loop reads CASSPGLPFGNTIYF. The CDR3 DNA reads TGTGCCAGCAGCCCAGGGCTACCGTTTGGAAACACCATATATTTT.

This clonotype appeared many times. Written as DNA, the CDR3 is TGTGCCAGCAGCCAAGAGTCTACAGGGGTGATGGGCTACACCTTC. As protein: CASSQESTGVMGYTF. This chain connects TRBV3-1 to TRBJ1-2, with TRBD1 matching 7 bases. V was pared by 0 bases and J by 8 bases, with 9 bases of the junction left unmatched. This CDR3 contains 15 residues. The germline CDR1 and CDR2 sequences are LGHDT and YNNKEL (reference sequence).

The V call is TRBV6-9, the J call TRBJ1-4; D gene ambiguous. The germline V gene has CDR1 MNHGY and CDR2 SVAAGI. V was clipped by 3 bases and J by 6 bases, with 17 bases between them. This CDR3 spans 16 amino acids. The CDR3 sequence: CASSYSIGQGHEKLFF. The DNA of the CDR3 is TGTGCCAGCAGTTACTCCATAGGGCAAGGGCATGAAAAACTGTTTTTT.

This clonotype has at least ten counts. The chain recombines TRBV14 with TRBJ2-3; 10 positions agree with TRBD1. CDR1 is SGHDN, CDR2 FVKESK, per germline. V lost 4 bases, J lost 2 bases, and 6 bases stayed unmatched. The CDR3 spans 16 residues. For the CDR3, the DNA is TGTGCCAGCAGCCCGGGACAGGGGAGGGACACAGATACGCAGTATTTT. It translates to CASSPGQGRDTDTQYF.

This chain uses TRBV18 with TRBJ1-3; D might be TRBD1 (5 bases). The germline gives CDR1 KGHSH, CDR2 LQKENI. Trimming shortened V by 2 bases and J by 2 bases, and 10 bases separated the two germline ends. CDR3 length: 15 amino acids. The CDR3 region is CASSPDSGTGNTIYF. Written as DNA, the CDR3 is TGTGCCAGCTCACCAGACAGCGGGACTGGAAACACCATATATTTT.

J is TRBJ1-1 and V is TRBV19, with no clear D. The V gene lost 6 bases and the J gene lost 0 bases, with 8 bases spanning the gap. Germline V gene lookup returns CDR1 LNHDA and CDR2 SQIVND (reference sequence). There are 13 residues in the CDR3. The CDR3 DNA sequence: TGTGCCAGTAGCCAACAGATGAACACTGAAGCTTTCTTT. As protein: CASSQQMNTEAFF.

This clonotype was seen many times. In nucleotides, the CDR3 is TGTGCCAGCAGTTTATCGGGGGACAATGAGCAGTTCTTC. Protein product: CASSLSGDNEQFF. The chain is built from TRBV27 and TRBJ2-1; TRBD1 or TRBD2 may be the D gene (5 bases each). The CDR3 totals 13 residues. V lost 0 bases and J lost 5, with 5 bases in between. Germline loops: CDR1 MNHEY, CDR2 SMNVEV (reference sequence).

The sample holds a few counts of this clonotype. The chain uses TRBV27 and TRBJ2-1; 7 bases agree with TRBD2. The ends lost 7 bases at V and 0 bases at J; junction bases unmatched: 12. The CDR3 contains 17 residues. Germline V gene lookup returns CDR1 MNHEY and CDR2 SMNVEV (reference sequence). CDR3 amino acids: CASTPGTTLSSYNEQFF. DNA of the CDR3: TGTGCCAGCACCCCCGGGACTACCTTAAGCTCCTACAATGAGCAGTTCTTC.

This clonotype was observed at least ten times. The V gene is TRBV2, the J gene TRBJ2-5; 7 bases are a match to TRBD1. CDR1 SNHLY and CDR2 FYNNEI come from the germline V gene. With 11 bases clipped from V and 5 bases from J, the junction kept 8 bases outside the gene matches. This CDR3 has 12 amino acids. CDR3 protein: CAGGQREETQYF. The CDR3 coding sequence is TGTGCCGGGGGACAGAGGGAGGAGACCCAGTACTTC.

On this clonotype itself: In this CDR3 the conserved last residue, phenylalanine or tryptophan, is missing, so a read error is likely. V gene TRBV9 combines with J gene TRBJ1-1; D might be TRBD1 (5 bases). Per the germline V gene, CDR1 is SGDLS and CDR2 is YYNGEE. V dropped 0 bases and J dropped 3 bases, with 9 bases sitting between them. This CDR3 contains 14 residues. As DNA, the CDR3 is TGTGCCAGCAGCGTAGGGTTCAGGGACACTGAAGCTTTCCTT. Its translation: CASSVGFRDTEAFL.

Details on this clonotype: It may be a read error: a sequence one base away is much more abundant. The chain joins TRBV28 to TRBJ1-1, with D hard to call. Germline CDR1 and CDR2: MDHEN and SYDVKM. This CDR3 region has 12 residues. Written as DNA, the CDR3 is TGTGCCAGCAGTTTATTATGGACTGAAGCTTACTTT. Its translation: CASSLLWTEAYF.

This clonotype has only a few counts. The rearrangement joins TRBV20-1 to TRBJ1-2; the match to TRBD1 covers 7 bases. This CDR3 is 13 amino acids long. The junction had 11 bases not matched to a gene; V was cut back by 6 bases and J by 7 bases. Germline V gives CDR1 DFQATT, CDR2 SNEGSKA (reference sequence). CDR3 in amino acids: CSAPQGDRSGYTF. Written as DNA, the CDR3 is TGCAGTGCGCCGCAGGGGGACCGTTCTGGCTACACCTTC.

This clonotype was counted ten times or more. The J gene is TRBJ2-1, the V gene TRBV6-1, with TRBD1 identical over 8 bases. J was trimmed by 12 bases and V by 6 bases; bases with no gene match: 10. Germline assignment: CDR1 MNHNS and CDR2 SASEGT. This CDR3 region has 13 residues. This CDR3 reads CASSMDRASRQFF. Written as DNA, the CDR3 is TGTGCCAGCAGCATGGACAGGGCGTCCCGGCAGTTCTTC.

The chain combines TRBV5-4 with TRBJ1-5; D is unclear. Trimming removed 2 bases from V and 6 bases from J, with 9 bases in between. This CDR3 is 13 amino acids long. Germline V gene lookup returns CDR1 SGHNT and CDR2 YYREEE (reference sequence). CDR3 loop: CASSFGMGQPQHF. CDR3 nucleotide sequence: TGTGCCAGCAGCTTCGGAATGGGTCAGCCCCAGCATTTT.

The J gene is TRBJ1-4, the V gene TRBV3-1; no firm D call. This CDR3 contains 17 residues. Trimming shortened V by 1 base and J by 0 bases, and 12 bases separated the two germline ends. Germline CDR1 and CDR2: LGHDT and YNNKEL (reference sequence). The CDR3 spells CASSQGRWSSTNEKLFF. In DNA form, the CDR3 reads TGTGCCAGCAGCCAAGGAAGGTGGAGTTCAACTAATGAAAAACTGTTTTTT.

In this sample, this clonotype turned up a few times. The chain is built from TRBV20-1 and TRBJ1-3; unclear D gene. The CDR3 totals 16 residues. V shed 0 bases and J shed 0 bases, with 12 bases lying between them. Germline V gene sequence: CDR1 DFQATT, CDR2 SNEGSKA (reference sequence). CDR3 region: CSARDPLSPSGNTIYF. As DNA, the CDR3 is TGCAGTGCTAGAGATCCACTCTCCCCCTCTGGAAACACCATATATTTT.

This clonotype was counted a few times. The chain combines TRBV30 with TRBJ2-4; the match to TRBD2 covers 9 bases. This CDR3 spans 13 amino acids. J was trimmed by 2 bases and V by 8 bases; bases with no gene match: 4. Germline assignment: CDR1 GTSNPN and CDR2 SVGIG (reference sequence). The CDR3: CAISGSSKNIQYF. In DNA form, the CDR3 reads TGTGCCATTAGCGGGAGTTCCAAAAACATTCAGTACTTC. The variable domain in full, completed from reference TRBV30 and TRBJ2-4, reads SQTIHQWPATLVQPVGSPLSLECTVEGTSNPNLYWYRQAAGRGLQLLFYSVGIGQISSEVPQNLSASRPQDRQFILSSKKLLLSDSGFYLCAISGSSKNIQYFGAGTRLSVL.

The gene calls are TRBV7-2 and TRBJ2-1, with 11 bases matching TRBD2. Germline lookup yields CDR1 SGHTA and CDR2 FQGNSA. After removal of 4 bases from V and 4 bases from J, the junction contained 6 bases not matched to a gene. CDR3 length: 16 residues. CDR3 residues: CASSSLGTSGYNEQFF. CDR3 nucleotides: TGTGCCAGCAGCTCTCTGGGGACTAGCGGATACAATGAGCAGTTCTTC.

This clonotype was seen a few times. CDR3 DNA sequence: TGTGCCAGCAGCTTAGAGCCGCAGGCGGACAATGAGCAGTTCTTC. Amino acid sequence: CASSLEPQADNEQFF. The chain employs TRBV7-6 and TRBJ2-1; D uncertain. Trimming removed 1 base at V and 5 bases at J, with 12 bases between. Germline V gives CDR1 SGHVS, CDR2 FNYEAQ. This CDR3 is built from 15 residues.

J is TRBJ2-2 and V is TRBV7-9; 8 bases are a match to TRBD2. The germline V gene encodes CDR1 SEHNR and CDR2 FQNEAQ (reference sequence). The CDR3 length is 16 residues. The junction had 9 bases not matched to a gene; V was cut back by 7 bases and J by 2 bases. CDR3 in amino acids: CASNLETSVNTGELFF. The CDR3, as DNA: TGTGCCAGCAACCTTGAGACTAGCGTTAACACCGGGGAGCTGTTTTTT.